This T cell receptor beta chain came from a study of lymphopenia after photon versus proton radiotherapy. On this clone itself: The antigen is not known.

The study's findings and limits: Under photons, naive T cells and diversity fell while effector/memory populations rose. Oligoclonal CD8+ Temra expansion after nadir drove photon patients' diversity drop. Post-nadir TCR diversity decline inversely tracked overall survival among those who died.

CDR1 is SNHLY, CDR2 FYNNEI, per germline. CDR3 size: 14 residues. Trimming removed 4 bases from V and 3 bases from J, with 10 bases in between. Produced via immunoSEQ multiplex PCR; TCRdb's table is partial and in-frame only. The table has about 83,000 clones, approximately 82% seen once. The V and J genes are TRBV2 and TRBJ2-1; a possible D gene is TRBD2 (5 bases). This clonotype was obtained from a man in his 60s with pancreatic cancer. Sample: peripheral blood, taken from a patient treated with proton-based radiotherapy. CDR3 coding DNA: TGTGCCAGCAGTGGACGCCGGGACTACAATGAGCAGTTCTTC. Translated, it gives CASSGRRDYNEQFF.